This is a list of T cell receptor beta chains from one sample in a study of tumor and adjacent non-tumor tissue in lung cancer. TCRdb itself ran the multiplex PCR reads through MiXCR, one entry per CDR3 protein. This table holds 50,000 or so distinct CDR3 sequences, 70% to 80% found once. The source material was distant non-tumor lung tissue. The origin of the receptors is a woman aged 55 to 70 with non-small cell lung cancer. CDR3s include the opening cysteine and the closing phenylalanine or tryptophan. D genes are given only for firm matches. Some rows mark clone size as missing; the rest say once, few, many or name a class of expanded clone.

CDR3nt,CDR3aa,v_gene,j_gene,abundance,d_gene
TGCAGCATTGCCTCCGGGCCTACCGGGAGGCTGTTTTTT,CSIASGPTGRLFF,TRBV29-1,TRBJ2-2,-,-
TGCAGCGTTGAACCTCAACAGCGTGCAGCTTTCTTC,CSVEPQQRAAFF,TRBV29-1,TRBJ1-1,-,-
TGTGCCAGCAGTTCCAATATAGGGGCGAAAGGCTACACCTTC,CASSSNIGAKGYTF,TRBV6-2/TRBV6-3,TRBJ1-2,once,-
TGCGCCAGCAGCCGAGATCGGGCGGAGCCGAGCTCTGGAAACACCATATATTTT,CASSRDRAEPSSGNTIYF,TRBV4-1,TRBJ1-3,-,-
TGCATCAGCAGCCTTCAGAGGGATTCACCCCTCCACTTT,CISSLQRDSPLHF,TRBV4-3,TRBJ1-6,-,-
TGTGCCAGCAGTTTCACAGGGCAAGAGACCCAGTACTTC,CASSFTGQETQYF,TRBV6-2/TRBV6-3,TRBJ2-5,many,-
TGTGCCAGCAGCCAAGCAAGCGGAAAACGAGACAATGAGCAGTTCTTC,CASSQASGKRDNEQFF,TRBV14,TRBJ2-1,many,-
TGTGTCAGCAGCTCTGTTGGGCGGCGCAATCAGCCCCAGCATTTT,CVSSSVGRRNQPQHF,TRBV6-6,TRBJ1-5,-,-
TGTGCCAGCAGCCTGCGAATAGCGGGAGAATCCACCGGGGAACTGTTTTTT,CASSLRIAGESTGELFF,TRBV11-1,TRBJ2-2,-,TRBD2
TGTGCCAGCGGGACCTACGTGCAGTACTTC,CASGTYVQYF,TRBV6-2/TRBV6-3,TRBJ2-7,-,-
TGTGCCAGCAGCTTGAGTCCTTCGTCGGGTGAAAAACTGTTTTTT,CASSLSPSSGEKLFF,TRBV5-4,TRBJ1-4,medium-sized,-
TGTGCCAGCAGTTACACTCAACAGAGGGCCACCTCCGGGGAACTGTTTTTT,CASSYTQQRATSGELFF,TRBV6-2/TRBV6-3,TRBJ2-2,-,-
TGTGCCATCAGTGAGCCGGCGGGGAGCTCCTACAATGAGCAGTTCTTC,CAISEPAGSSYNEQFF,TRBV10-3,TRBJ2-1,many,-
TGTGCCAACAGCCCCAGCCTAGCGGGGTCAACAGATACGCAGTATTTT,CANSPSLAGSTDTQYF,TRBV11-3,TRBJ2-3,-,TRBD2
TGTGTCAGCACTAAGGGACAGGTAACTTTGAGCTCTGGGGCCAACGTCCTGACTTTC,CVSTKGQVTLSSGANVLTF,TRBV2,TRBJ2-6,-,TRBD1
TGTGCCAGCAGGTACAGCTCTGGGGCCAACGTCCTGACTTTC,CASRYSSGANVLTF,TRBV6-5,TRBJ2-6,medium-sized,-
TGTGCCAGCAGCTTAGATTTGACAGGCAATAAGCCCGGGCATTTT,CASSLDLTGNKPGHF,TRBV11-2,TRBJ1-5,-,-
TGTGCCAGCAGTGGGCAGGGTGGGCAGCCCCAGCATTTT,CASSGQGGQPQHF,TRBV27,TRBJ1-5,-,-
TGCGCCAGCAGCATCGCGATGACAGGGGGGCAGCCCCAGTATTTT,CASSIAMTGGQPQYF,TRBV4-3,TRBJ2-3,-,TRBD1
TGTGCCAGCAGTCGGACAGGAGGTGAAAAGACCCGGTACTTC,CASSRTGGEKTRYF,TRBV6-5,TRBJ2-5,-,TRBD1
TGTGCCAGCAGCTTAGTGGGGAGCTCCTACGAGCAGTACTTC,CASSLVGSSYEQYF,TRBV7-9,TRBJ2-7,few,-
TGTGCCAGCAGTTTTAACCGGGCGGGAGGTACAAATACGCAGTATTTT,CASSFNRAGGTNTQYF,TRBV12-3/TRBV12-4,TRBJ2-3,-,TRBD2